This T cell receptor (beta chain) originates from a study of T-cell memory formation after mild COVID-19 (dated by TCRdb to the early 2020s). At the level of the whole study: Most TCR sequence clusters were specific to one of the two donors. In a couple of donors, T-cell clones that expanded and contracted after mild COVID-19 were tracked by sequencing TCRalpha and TCRbeta repertoires over time. The cohort comprised two young, previously healthy adult volunteers, one female and one male.

The study at large found these results: Only a couple of mild cases were covered by the study, and larger cohorts that include severe cases with pre-infection samples were considered necessary. Whether the second-wave clones peaking on day 37 were SARS-CoV-2 specific was not confirmed. From day 15 to 85, contracting clones showed balanced CD4/CD8 phenotypes, whereas a second wave of clones that expanded from day 15 to 37 leaned towards CD4+. Some responding clones were found in pre-infection memory, which suggests that pre-existing cross-reactive memory T cells took part in the SARS-CoV-2 response. Contracting CD4+ clones were found mainly in CM and EM memory subsets, while CD8+ clones were enriched in EMRA.

From the cysteine up to the phenylalanine, the CDR3 has a length of 13 residues. CDR3 DNA only is kept here, 39 bases in frame from base 1. Ends trimmed: V by 4 bases, J by 11 bases; bases unmatched to a gene: 7. CDR1 LNHDA and CDR2 SQIVND are derived from the germline V gene (reference sequence). The run used an Illumina NovaSeq 6000. cDNA libraries for TCRalpha and TCRbeta were prepared by 5'RACE using constant-segment primers, with sample barcodes and unique molecular identifiers added. Trizol reagent was used to extract RNA from every sample. Amplification of the libraries took two PCR steps, and the second step added a second sample barcode plus Illumina TruSeq adapters. The libraries were sequenced on an Illumina NovaSeq using 2 x 150 bp paired-end reads. The authors processed their data as follows. Demultiplexing of reads and collapsing into UMI-guided consensus sequences were performed with migec v1.2.7. Using mixcr v2.1.11, UMI consensuses were aligned to TRA and TRB V and J templates and then assembled into clonotypes. Clonotypes were classified as expanded or contracted when called significant by both edgeR and NoisET, with noise models trained on biological replicates. For edgeR calls, a false discovery rate-adjusted p below 0.01 and a log2 fold-change threshold of 1 were applied. As an exploratory analysis of dynamics, max-normalized trajectories of the 1000 most abundant clonotypes were examined by PCA with hierarchical clustering. Separately sequenced CD4+ and CD8+ repertoires were used to assign a CD4 or CD8 phenotype to each responding clone. The raw public data were reprocessed by TCRdb itself: fastp quality trimming at Q25, MiXCR clonotype calling, in-frame beta chains only. Each record represents a unique CDR3 protein, reported with the most common genes and DNA among its rows. V and J calls and clone size were set by TCRdb, not the authors. The sample includes about 350,000 distinct CDR3 sequences, with roughly 13% observed a single time. Of the sample, roughly 20% is held by the ten largest clones.

This clonotype was counted a few times. Its antigen is currently not known. Base-call qualities are not available, and no considerably larger clone is one nucleotide away. Ficoll-Paque density gradient centrifugation was used to isolate PBMCs. The clonotype comes from a man aged 18 to 29 who had mild COVID-19 (a few samples of this study predate the infection). The sample titles of this study are shuffled in the database, so cell type and time point are left out; the donor was told from shared clones. The sequencing input was PBMCs or a T cell subset sorted from them (not recorded which). This chain is built from TRBV19 and TRBJ1-1; 10 bases in between match TRBD1. The DNA is as follows: TGTGCCAGTAGTAGGGGACAGGGGAGTAAGGCTTTCTTT. It encodes CASSRGQGSKAFF.